These 9 T cell receptor beta chains originate from one sample sequenced in a study of blood T cell repertoires in COVID-19. Only in-frame clones appear in the TCRdb table, and some are missing; sequencing was by immunoSEQ multiplex PCR. The sample has 200,000 to 250,000 clones, roughly nine tenths seen once; the top ten hold approximately 12%. Sequences were obtained from peripheral blood. These receptors all stem from a woman between 18 and 30 years old who had recovered from COVID-19.

The J gene is TRBJ2-7, the V gene TRBV9, with 9 bases matching TRBD2. CDR3 length: 15 amino acids. Germline V CDR1 and CDR2: SGDLS, YYNGEE. Trimming at V came to 0 bases and at J to 9 bases, leaving 10 bases not matched to a gene. CDR3 sequence: CASSVATSGDAGQYF. In DNA form, the CDR3 reads TGTGCCAGCAGCGTAGCGACTAGCGGCGATGCGGGGCAGTACTTC.

The genes are TRBV6-2 or TRBV6-3 and TRBJ2-5; 9 bases map to TRBD2. This CDR3 comprises 15 residues. The J segment lost 2 bases and the V segment lost 5 bases, leaving 6 bases of the junction unmatched. In germline, CDR1 is MNHEY, CDR2 SVGEGT. The CDR3 DNA is TGTGCCAGCAGTAGCCTAGCGGGGCCACAAGAGACCCAGTACTTC. Its protein is CASSSLAGPQETQYF.

This chain connects TRBV25-1 to TRBJ1-1, with TRBD1 as a possible D gene (5 bases). CDR3 length: 15 residues. Trimming cost V 0 bases and J 1 base, with 9 bases left between them. The germline V gene has CDR1 MGHDK and CDR2 SYGVNS. The CDR3 here is CASSEYSTGNTEAFF. In DNA form, the CDR3 reads TGTGCCAGCAGTGAATACTCCACAGGGAACACTGAAGCTTTCTTT.

The chain recombines TRBV5-1 with TRBJ2-1; 9 bases align to TRBD2. J lost 4 bases, V lost 4 bases, and 6 bases had no gene match. Germline assignment: CDR1 SGHRS and CDR2 YFSETQ. The length of the CDR3 is 15 residues. The CDR3 loop reads CASSQALAGYNEQFF. The CDR3 nucleotides read TGCGCCAGCAGCCAGGCTCTAGCGGGATACAATGAGCAGTTCTTC.

V and J are TRBV2 and TRBJ2-5; D is perhaps TRBD1 (6 bases). V lost 2 bases, J lost 4 bases, and 17 bases lay in between. The CDR3 totals 16 residues. Germline V gene sequence: CDR1 SNHLY, CDR2 FYNNEI. CDR3 amino acids: CASSERGYSVGETQYF. CDR3 coding DNA: TGTGCCAGCAGTGAAAGGGGGTATAGTGTAGGAGAGACCCAGTACTTC. The full variable domain, rest sourced from reference TRBV2 and TRBJ2-5, is EPEVTQTPSHQVTQMGQEVILRCVPISNHLYFYWYRQILGQKVEFLVSFYNNEISEKSEIFDDQFSVERPDGSNFTLKIRSTKLEDSAMYFCASSERGYSVGETQYFGPGTRLLVL.

J is TRBJ1-2 and V is TRBV5-4; D is unresolved. V lost 4 bases to trimming and J lost 0 bases, with 13 bases between them. Germline lookup yields CDR1 SGHNT and CDR2 YYREEE (reference sequence). The CDR3 is 15 amino acids. CDR3 protein: CASSLKIAANYGYTF. The CDR3, as DNA: TGTGCCAGCAGCCTGAAGATCGCGGCTAACTATGGCTACACCTTC.

The chain has TRBV29-1 and TRBJ1-1; the match to TRBD1 covers 7 bases. The CDR3 is 15 amino acids. CDR1 and CDR2 (germline): SQVTM, ANQGSEA. After removal of 4 bases from V and 9 bases from J, the junction contained 17 bases not matched to a gene. The CDR3 reads CSVGGWGQGEPKAFF. The CDR3 region has the DNA TGCAGCGTTGGAGGTTGGGGGCAGGGGGAGCCTAAAGCTTTCTTT. The whole variable domain, filled in from reference TRBV29-1 and TRBJ1-1, reads SAVISQKPSRDICQRGTSLTIQCQVDSQVTMMFWYRQQPGQSLTLIATANQGSEATYESGFVIDKFPISRPNLTFSTLTVSNMSPEDSSIYLCSVGGWGQGEPKAFFGQGTRLTVV.

This clone was recorded only once. This chain connects TRBV4-3 to TRBJ1-5; D might be TRBD1 (5 bases). Trimming removed 1 base from V and 7 bases from J, with 11 bases in between. Germline V gene lookup returns CDR1 LGHNA and CDR2 YSLEER. CDR3 length: 14 amino acids. DNA of the CDR3: TGCGCCAGCAGCCAAGCCCAGGGAGGCCAGCCCCAGCATTTT. It is translated as CASSQAQGGQPQHF.

This clone was detected only once. V is TRBV4-3 and J is TRBJ1-1, with D uncertain. V was pared by 2 bases and J by 1 base, with 20 bases between. The CDR3 is made up of 18 amino acids. Per germline, CDR1 LGHNA and CDR2 YSLEER. CDR3 nucleotide sequence: TGCGCCAGCAGCCAACATGGGAACAGAGGACGGGAGAACACTGAAGCTTTCTTT. Its translation is CASSQHGNRGRENTEAFF.